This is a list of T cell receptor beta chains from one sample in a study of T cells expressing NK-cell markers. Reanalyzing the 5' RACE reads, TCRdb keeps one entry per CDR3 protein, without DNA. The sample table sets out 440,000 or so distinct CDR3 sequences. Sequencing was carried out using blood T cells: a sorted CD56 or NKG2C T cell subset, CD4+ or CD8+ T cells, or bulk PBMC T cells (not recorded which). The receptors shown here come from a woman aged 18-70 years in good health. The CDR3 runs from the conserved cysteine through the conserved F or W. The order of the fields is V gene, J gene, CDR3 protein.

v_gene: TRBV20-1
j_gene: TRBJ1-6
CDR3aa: CSARGLSYNSPLHF

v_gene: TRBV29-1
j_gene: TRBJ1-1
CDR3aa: CSVLKPPPGEAFF

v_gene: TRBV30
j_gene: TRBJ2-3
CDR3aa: CAWSGTSGLGDTQYF

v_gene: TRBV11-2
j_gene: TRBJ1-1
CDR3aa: CASSPVGKLDTEAFF

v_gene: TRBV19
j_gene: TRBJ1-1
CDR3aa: CASSISGRVNTEAFF

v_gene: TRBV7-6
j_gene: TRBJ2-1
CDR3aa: CASSSNRGWREQFF

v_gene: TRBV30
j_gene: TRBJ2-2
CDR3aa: CDSTPGSIGELFF

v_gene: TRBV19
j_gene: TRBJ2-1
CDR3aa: CASSIPSYEQFF

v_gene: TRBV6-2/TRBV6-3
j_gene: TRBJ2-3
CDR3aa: CASMQGSTDTQYF

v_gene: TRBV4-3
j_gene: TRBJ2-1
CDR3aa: CASSQGLGLNEQFF

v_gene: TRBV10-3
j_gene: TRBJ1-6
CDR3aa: CAITWDRGYNSPLHF

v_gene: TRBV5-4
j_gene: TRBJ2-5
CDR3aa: CASSWRAAETQYF

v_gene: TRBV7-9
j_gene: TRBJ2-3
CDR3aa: CASSPKNAGESDTQYF

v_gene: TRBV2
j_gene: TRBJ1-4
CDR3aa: CASSAQGPTNEKLFF

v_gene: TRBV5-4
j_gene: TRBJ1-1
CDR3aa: CASSWGPGTEAFF

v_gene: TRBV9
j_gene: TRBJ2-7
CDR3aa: CASSVGEAVSYEQYF

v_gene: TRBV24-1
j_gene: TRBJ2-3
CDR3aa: CATSSTSRGGVTDTQYF

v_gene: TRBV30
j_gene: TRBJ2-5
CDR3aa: CAWSVDETQYF

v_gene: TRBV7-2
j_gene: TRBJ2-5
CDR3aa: CASSAGLQETQYF

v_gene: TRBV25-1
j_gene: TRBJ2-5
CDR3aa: CASSVPTGKETQYF

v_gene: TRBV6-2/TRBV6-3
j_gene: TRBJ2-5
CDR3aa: CASSYSAIQETQYF

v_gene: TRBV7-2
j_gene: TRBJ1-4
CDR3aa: CASSSGTGGEKLFF

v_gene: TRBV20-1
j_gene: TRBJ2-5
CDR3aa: CSARDPSRETQYF

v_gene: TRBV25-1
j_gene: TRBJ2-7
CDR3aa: CASSIRHSNEQYF

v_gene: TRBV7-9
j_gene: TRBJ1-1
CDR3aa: CASSPSTAMNTEAFF

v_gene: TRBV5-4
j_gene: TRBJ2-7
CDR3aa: CASSLAVGGTYEQYF

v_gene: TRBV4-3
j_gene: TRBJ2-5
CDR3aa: CASSQAHRFQETQYF

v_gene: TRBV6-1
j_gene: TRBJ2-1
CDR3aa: CASSKERGTYNEQFF

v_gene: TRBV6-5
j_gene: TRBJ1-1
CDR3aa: CASSYSSTRGAGRTEAFF

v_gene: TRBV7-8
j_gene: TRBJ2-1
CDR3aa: CASSLNWLAGSYNEQFF

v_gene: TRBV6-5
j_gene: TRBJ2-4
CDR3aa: CASSSLGAGENIQYF

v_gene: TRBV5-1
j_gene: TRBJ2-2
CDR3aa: CASSPSGVASTGELFF

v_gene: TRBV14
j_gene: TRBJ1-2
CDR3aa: CASSQGQTYGYTF

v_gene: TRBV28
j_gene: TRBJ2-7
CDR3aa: CASRARQGSKQYF

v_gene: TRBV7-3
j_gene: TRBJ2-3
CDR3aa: CASSPGLGGPDTQYF

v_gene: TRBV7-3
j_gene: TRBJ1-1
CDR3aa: CASSLTGGTEAFF

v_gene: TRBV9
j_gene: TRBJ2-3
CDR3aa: CASSPRQGPTDTQYF

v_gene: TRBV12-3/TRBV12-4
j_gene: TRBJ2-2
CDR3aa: CASTPPVSRGGELFF

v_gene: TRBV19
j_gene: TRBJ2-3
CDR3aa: CASSIGLAGEEDTQYF

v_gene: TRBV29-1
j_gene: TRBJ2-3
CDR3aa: CSVYGQILSTDTQYF

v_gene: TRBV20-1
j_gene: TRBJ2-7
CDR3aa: CSAQQGESYEQYF

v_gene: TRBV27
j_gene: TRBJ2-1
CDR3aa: CASSLPAGGRAGNEQFF

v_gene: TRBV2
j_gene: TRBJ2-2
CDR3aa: CASSAPGGLGTGELFF

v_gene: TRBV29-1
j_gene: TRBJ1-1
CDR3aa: CSVDGDPEAFF

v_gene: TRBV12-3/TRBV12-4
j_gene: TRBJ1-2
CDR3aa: CASSRGQGLSYGYTF

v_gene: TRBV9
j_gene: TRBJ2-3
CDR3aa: CASSAQGELAGVLTDTQYF

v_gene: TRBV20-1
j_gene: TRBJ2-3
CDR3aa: CSARDASGRADTQYF

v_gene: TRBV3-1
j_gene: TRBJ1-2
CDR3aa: CASSQGPIREGYGYTF

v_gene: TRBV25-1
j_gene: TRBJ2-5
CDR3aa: CASSESPRLGEETQYF

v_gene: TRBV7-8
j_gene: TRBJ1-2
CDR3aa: CASSLSPTLGKNGYTF

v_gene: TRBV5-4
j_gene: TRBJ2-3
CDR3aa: CASTLETGTDTQYF

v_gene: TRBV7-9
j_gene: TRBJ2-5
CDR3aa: CASSLTSGGETQYF

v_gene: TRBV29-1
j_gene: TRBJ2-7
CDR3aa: CSVEDTGQGAYEQYF

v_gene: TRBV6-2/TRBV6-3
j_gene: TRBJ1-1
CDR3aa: CASSYGDRGQGNTEAFF